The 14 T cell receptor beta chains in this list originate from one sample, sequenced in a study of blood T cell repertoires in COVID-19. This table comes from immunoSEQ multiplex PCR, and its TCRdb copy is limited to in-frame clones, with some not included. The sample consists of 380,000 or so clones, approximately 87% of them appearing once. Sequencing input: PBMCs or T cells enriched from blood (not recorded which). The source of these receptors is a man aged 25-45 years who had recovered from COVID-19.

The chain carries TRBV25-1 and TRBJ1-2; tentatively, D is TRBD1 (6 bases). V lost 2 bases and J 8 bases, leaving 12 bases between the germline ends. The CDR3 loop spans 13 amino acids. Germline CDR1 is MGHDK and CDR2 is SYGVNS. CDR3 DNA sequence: TGTGCCAGCAGTGAAGGGGGGGCCTACGGCTACACCTTC. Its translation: CASSEGGAYGYTF.

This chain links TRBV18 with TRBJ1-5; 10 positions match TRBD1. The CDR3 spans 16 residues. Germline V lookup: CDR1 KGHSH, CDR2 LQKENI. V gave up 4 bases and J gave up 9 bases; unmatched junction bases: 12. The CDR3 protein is CASSHSPGQGSGPQHF. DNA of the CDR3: TGTGCCAGCTCACACTCCCCGGGACAGGGGAGTGGGCCCCAGCATTTT.

This chain's CDR3 is CASSLETGLHTQYF. The CDR3 DNA reads TGTGCCAGCAGCTTAGAGACAGGGCTGCATACGCAGTATTTT. This chain uses TRBV7-9 with TRBJ2-3; 7 nucleotides align to TRBD1. Germline CDR1 is SEHNR and CDR2 is FQNEAQ (reference sequence). This CDR3 spans 14 amino acids. J gave up 7 bases and V 1 base, and 5 bases lay outside the gene matches.

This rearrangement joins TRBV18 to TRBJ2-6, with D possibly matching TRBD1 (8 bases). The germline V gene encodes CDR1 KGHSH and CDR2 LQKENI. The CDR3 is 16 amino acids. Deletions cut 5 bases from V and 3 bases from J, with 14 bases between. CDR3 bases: TGTGCCAGCTCATGGACAGGGAGGGATGGGGCCAACGTCCTGACTTTC. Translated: CASSWTGRDGANVLTF.

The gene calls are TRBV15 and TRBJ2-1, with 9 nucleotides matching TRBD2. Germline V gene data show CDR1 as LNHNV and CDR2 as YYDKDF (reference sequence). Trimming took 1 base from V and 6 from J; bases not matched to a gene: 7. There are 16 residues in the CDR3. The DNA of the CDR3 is TGTGCCACCAGCAGAGGACCTAGCGGGACTGGCAATGAGCAGTTCTTC. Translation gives CATSRGPSGTGNEQFF.

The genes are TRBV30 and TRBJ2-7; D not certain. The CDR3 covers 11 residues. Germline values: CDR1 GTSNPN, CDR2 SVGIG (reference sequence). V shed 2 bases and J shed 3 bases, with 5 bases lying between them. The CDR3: CAWSFGYEQYF. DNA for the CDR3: TGTGCCTGGAGTTTCGGCTACGAGCAGTACTTC.

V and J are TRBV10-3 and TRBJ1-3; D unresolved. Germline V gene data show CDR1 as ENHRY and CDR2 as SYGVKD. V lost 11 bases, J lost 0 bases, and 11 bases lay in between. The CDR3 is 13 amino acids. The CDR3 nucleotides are TGTGCCTCGCTTCAGGCCTCTGGAAACACCATATATTTT. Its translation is CASLQASGNTIYF.

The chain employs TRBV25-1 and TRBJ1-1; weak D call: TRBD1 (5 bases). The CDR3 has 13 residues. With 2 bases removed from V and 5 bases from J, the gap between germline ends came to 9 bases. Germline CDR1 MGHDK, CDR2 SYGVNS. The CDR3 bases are TGTGCCAGCAGTGAACCCTACAGGACTGAAGCTTTCTTT. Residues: CASSEPYRTEAFF.

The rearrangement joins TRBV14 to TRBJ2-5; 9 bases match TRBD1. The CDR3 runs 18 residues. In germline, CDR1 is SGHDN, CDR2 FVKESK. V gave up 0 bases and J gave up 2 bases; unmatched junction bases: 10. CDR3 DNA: TGTGCCAGCAGCCAAGATACGCTCCCGGGACAGGGACAAGAGACCCAGTACTTC. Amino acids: CASSQDTLPGQGQETQYF. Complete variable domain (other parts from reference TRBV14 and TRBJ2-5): EAGVTQFPSHSVIEKGQTVTLRCDPISGHDNLYWYRRVMGKEIKFLLHFVKESKQDESGMPNNRFLAERTGGTYSTLKVQPAELEDSGVYFCASSQDTLPGQGQETQYFGPGTRLLVL.

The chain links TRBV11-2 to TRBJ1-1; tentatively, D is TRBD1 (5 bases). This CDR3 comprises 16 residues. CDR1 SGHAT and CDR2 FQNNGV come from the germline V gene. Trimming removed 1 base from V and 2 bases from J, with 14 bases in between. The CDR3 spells CASSLGAVGVNTEAFF. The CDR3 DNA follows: TGTGCCAGCAGCTTAGGGGCCGTAGGGGTTAACACTGAAGCTTTCTTT.

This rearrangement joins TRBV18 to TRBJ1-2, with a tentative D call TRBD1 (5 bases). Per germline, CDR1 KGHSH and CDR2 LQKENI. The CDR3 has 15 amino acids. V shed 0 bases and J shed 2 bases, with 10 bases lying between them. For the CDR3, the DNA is TGTGCCAGCTCACCACCGATCAACAGGAACTATGGCTACACCTTC. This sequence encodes CASSPPINRNYGYTF.

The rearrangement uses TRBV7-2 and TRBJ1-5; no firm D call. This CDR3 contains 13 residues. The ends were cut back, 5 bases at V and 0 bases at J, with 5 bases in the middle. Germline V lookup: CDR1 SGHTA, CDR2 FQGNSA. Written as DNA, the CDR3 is TGTGCCAGCAGCGCGCATAGCAATCAGCCCCAGCATTTT. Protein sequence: CASSAHSNQPQHF.

The CDR3: CAISGGTGSYEQYF. CDR3 nucleotides: TGTGCCATCAGTGGGGGGACAGGGTCTTACGAGCAGTACTTC. The J gene is TRBJ2-7, the V gene TRBV10-3; 9 bases match TRBD1. The CDR3 extends over 14 amino acids. V was clipped by 4 bases and J by 4 bases; unmatched bases: 5. Germline V gene lookup returns CDR1 ENHRY and CDR2 SYGVKD.

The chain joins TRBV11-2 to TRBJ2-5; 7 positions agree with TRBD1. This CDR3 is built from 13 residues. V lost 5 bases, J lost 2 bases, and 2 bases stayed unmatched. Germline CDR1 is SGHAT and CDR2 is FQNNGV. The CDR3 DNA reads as TGTGCCAGCAGCCGGGACAGACAAGAGACCCAGTACTTC. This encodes CASSRDRQETQYF.